Presented here are 3 T cell receptor beta chains from one specimen sequenced in a study of control samples from healthy donors and cancer patients. Using immunoSEQ multiplex PCR, the repertoire was profiled, and TCRdb retains in-frame clones only, with some absent. The data contain about 160,000 clones, under 96% of them singletons. The sequenced material came from blood. The receptors come from a woman younger than 45 in good health.

The J gene is TRBJ2-1, the V gene TRBV30; D remains ambiguous. V was pared by 0 bases and J by 5 bases, with 5 bases between. The CDR3 contains 12 residues. Germline V gives CDR1 GTSNPN, CDR2 SVGIG (reference sequence). CDR3 bases: TGTGCCTGGAGTGTACTCAACAATGAGCAGTTCTTC. Protein product: CAWSVLNNEQFF.

V usage is TRBV18 and J usage is TRBJ1-1; tentatively, D is TRBD1 (6 bases). CDR1 KGHSH and CDR2 LQKENI come from the germline V gene. The CDR3 spans 13 residues. V lost 6 bases and J lost 1, with 9 bases in between. CDR3 in amino acids: CASSRTENTEAFF. As DNA, the CDR3 is TGTGCCAGCTCCCGGACAGAGAACACTGAAGCTTTCTTT.

This clone turned up a few times. J is TRBJ1-1 and V is TRBV18, with D possibly matching TRBD1 (6 bases). V lost 4 bases and J 1 base, leaving 10 bases between the germline ends. This CDR3 has 14 residues. CDR1 is KGHSH, CDR2 LQKENI, per germline. Here the CDR3 reads CASSQRQENTEAFF. The CDR3 DNA reads TGTGCCAGCTCACAACGACAGGAGAACACTGAAGCTTTCTTT. The full variable domain, in which reference TRBV18 and TRBJ1-1 provide the parts outside the CDR3, is NAGVMQNPRHLVRRRGQEARLRCSPMKGHSHVYWYRQLPEEGLKFMVYLQKENIIDESGMPKERFSAEFPKEGPSILRIQQVVRGDSAAYFCASSQRQENTEAFFGQGTRLTVV.